This TCR beta chain stems from a study of immune evolution from preneoplasia to lung adenocarcinoma. Patients had resection in Japan or China between 2014 and 2017. Each case's diagnosis was confirmed by two pathologists on H&E. The CDR3 spans 17 residues. V dropped 1 base and J dropped 2; count of bases not matched to a gene: 8. Germline loops: CDR1 SGHAT, CDR2 FQNNGV. To note about this clone: The antigen remains unidentified.

Study-level results: Top clone share appeared to fall from AAH through AIS, MIA, adenocarcinoma. Later-stage lesions appeared to have more T cells, more diversity, less clonality.

The protocol was immunoSEQ multiplex PCR, while the TCRdb copy is restricted to in-frame clones and leaves out a portion. The sample yields fewer than 50,000 clones, 70% to 85% seen once. The sequencing input was FFPE invasive lung adenocarcinoma tissue. This clonotype was obtained from a person between 55 and 70 years old with lung adenocarcinoma. This chain uses TRBV11-2 with TRBJ1-1, with 9 bases lining up with TRBD1. The CDR3 bases are TGTGCCAGCAGCTTAGTGTCGGGACAGGGATTAAACACTGAAGCTTTCTTT. It translates to CASSLVSGQGLNTEAFF.